This T cell receptor beta chain appears in the sequencing data of a study of T cells in Graves' hyperthyroidism and ophthalmopathy. The length of the CDR3 is 14 residues. The V end lost 0 bases, the J end lost 5 bases, and 8 bases lay between the germline ends. Germline CDR1 reads MNHEY; CDR2 reads SVGAGI. RNA transcripts were the template for amplifying TCR beta CDR3 regions. First-round RT-PCR targeting the TCR CDR3 was performed with the HTBI primer set. TCRdb re-called the multiplex PCR reads through MiXCR, storing one row per CDR3 protein. The sample has more than 500,000 distinct CDR3 sequences, 15% to 20% seen once.

This clonotype was obtained from a woman in her twenties or thirties with Graves' hyperthyroidism. The chain uses TRBV6-5 and TRBJ1-5; D is possibly TRBD1 (6 bases). Sequencing was carried out using blood. The CDR3 DNA sequence: TGTGCCAGCAGTTACTCTGGGGGCGATCAGCCCCAGCATTTT. Its translation: CASSYSGGDQPQHF.